These 27 T cell receptor beta chains originate from one sample sequenced in a study of control samples from healthy donors and cancer patients. Generated by immunoSEQ multiplex PCR, the TCRdb table keeps only in-frame clones and is missing some. The sample carries roughly 190,000 clones, 90% to 95% recorded once. Input material: blood. The receptor source for this set is a woman in her 30s in good health.

The rearrangement links TRBV6-1 to TRBJ2-3, with D perhaps being TRBD1 or TRBD2 (6 bases each). Trimming removed 2 bases at V and 1 base at J, with 13 bases between. Germline V gene lookup returns CDR1 MNHNS and CDR2 SASEGT. This CDR3 is built from 16 residues. CDR3 loop: CASSEFQRGGTDTQYF. CDR3 DNA sequence: TGTGCCAGCAGTGAATTTCAGAGGGGGGGCACAGATACGCAGTATTTT.

For this clone: The same CDR3 arises from other DNA sequences in this sample as well. CDR3 amino acids: CASSLGSTDTQYF. CDR3 sequence (DNA): TGCGCCAGCAGCTTGGGGTCCACAGATACGCAGTATTTT. This rearrangement joins TRBV5-1 to TRBJ2-3; D is unresolved. V was clipped by 0 bases and J by 2 bases, with 4 bases between them. The CDR3 covers 13 residues. The V gene's germline CDR1 is SGHRS and CDR2 YFSETQ.

This CDR3 is CASSLEGGLMNTEAFF. As DNA, the CDR3 is TGCGCCAGCAGCTTGGAGGGAGGATTGATGAACACTGAAGCTTTCTTT. This chain links TRBV5-1 with TRBJ1-1; D uncertain. Germline assignment: CDR1 SGHRS and CDR2 YFSETQ. V lost 0 bases and J lost 0, with 12 bases in between. The CDR3 covers 16 residues. The entire variable domain, with the rest obtained from reference TRBV5-1 and TRBJ1-1, is as follows: KAGVTQTPRYLIKTRGQQVTLSCSPISGHRSVSWYQQTPGQGLQFLFEYFSETQRNKGNFPGRFSGRQFSNSRSEMNVSTLELGDSALYLCASSLEGGLMNTEAFFGQGTRLTVV.

This rearrangement joins TRBV5-1 to TRBJ1-5; 9 bases fit TRBD1. The V gene end was trimmed by 3 bases and the J gene end by 2 bases; junction bases not matched to a gene: 3. CDR1 is SGHRS and CDR2 is YFSETQ in the germline V gene. This CDR3 spans 15 amino acids. In nucleotides, the CDR3 is TGCGCCAGCAGCTGGGGACAGGGCGGCAATCAGCCCCAGCATTTT. This sequence encodes CASSWGQGGNQPQHF.

The chain is built from TRBV30 and TRBJ1-5; no clear D gene. The CDR3 loop spans 13 amino acids. Trimming stripped 1 base from V and 5 bases from J, with 9 bases between. Germline values: CDR1 GTSNPN, CDR2 SVGIG (reference sequence). The CDR3 is CAWSEQEHQPQHF. Here the CDR3 DNA reads TGTGCCTGGAGTGAGCAGGAGCATCAGCCCCAGCATTTT.

This rearrangement joins TRBV12-5 to TRBJ1-6; TRBD1 matches 7 bases. V shed 0 bases and J 6 bases; nucleotides not matched to a gene: 2. Germline V lookup: CDR1 LGHNT, CDR2 FRNRAP. This CDR3 has 15 residues. CDR3 coding DNA: TGTGCTAGTGGTTTGGTAAGACAGGGTAATTCACCCCTCCACTTT. This encodes CASGLVRQGNSPLHF.

The chain is built from TRBV11-2 and TRBJ1-1, with 7 bases aligning to TRBD1. The germline gives CDR1 SGHAT, CDR2 FQNNGV. V lost 5 bases to trimming and J lost 2 bases; unmatched junction nucleotides: 8. This CDR3 region has 15 residues. The CDR3 region has the DNA TGTGCCAGCAGCCCGACAGGGAAAAGCAACACTGAAGCTTTCTTT. It encodes CASSPTGKSNTEAFF.

The chain recombines TRBV11-2 with TRBJ2-2; D call uncertain. Germline V gene lookup returns CDR1 SGHAT and CDR2 FQNNGV. The CDR3 is 14 residues long. Trimming cost V 2 bases and J 7 bases, with 11 bases left between them. CDR3 nucleotides: TGTGCCAGCAGCTTACAGCGTTCGGACGGGGAGCTGTTTTTT. It translates to CASSLQRSDGELFF.

The chain is built from TRBV4-1 and TRBJ1-1; 9 bases map to TRBD1. Germline trimming cut 4 bases from V and 3 bases from J; bases unmatched to any gene: 6. The germline V gene encodes CDR1 MGHRA and CDR2 YSYEKL. This CDR3 region has 15 residues. CDR3 loop: CASSPGTGRYTEAFF. The DNA of the CDR3 is TGCGCCAGCAGCCCCGGGACAGGGAGATACACTGAAGCTTTCTTT.

V usage is TRBV29-1 and J usage is TRBJ1-4, with TRBD1 matching over 7 bases. CDR1 is SQVTM, CDR2 ANQGSEA, per germline. The CDR3 totals 11 residues. V shed 7 bases, J shed 7 bases, and the junction held 3 bases outside the gene matches. CDR3 bases: TGCAGCGGAGGGACAGCTGAAAAACTGTTTTTT. This gives the protein CSGGTAEKLFF.

The CDR3 loop is CASSTGLADTQYF. CDR3 bases: TGTGCCAGTAGTACCGGACTAGCAGATACGCAGTATTTT. V gene TRBV19 combines with J gene TRBJ2-3, with 7 bases matching TRBD2. V lost 4 bases to trimming and J lost 4 bases; unmatched junction nucleotides: 2. Per the germline V gene, CDR1 is LNHDA and CDR2 is SQIVND (reference sequence). This CDR3 is built from 13 residues.

The chain has TRBV11-1 and TRBJ2-2; tentative D call: TRBD1 (5 bases). Trimming took off 5 bases at V and 2 bases at J, with 12 bases between the two ends. Germline CDR1 SGHAT, CDR2 FQDESV (reference sequence). This CDR3 contains 15 residues. The CDR3 DNA reads as TGTGCCAGCAGCCCAGCTGGGGCCAACACCGGGGAGCTGTTTTTT. It yields the protein CASSPAGANTGELFF. The full variable domain, in which reference TRBV11-1 and TRBJ2-2 provide the parts outside the CDR3, is EAEVAQSPRYKITEKSQAVAFWCDPISGHATLYWYRQILGQGPELLVQFQDESVVDDSQLPKDRFSAERLKGVDSTLKIQPAELGDSAMYLCASSPAGANTGELFFGEGSRLTVL.

This clone was seen a single time. The rearrangement links TRBV9 to TRBJ2-7; maybe TRBD1 (7 bases). Germline V lookup: CDR1 SGDLS, CDR2 YYNGEE. CDR3 size: 13 residues. The V end lost 0 bases, the J end lost 7 bases, and 11 bases lay between the germline ends. The DNA for the CDR3 is TGTGCCAGCAGCGTAGGGGCAGGGGGGGAGCAGTACTTC. Translated, it gives CASSVGAGGEQYF.

The CDR3 region is CASSLAGRNSPLHF. In nucleotides, the CDR3 is TGCGCCAGCAGCTTGGCAGGGAGAAATTCACCCCTCCACTTT. This chain joins TRBV5-1 and TRBJ1-6, with D maybe TRBD1 (5 bases). Trimming pared 0 bases from V and 7 bases from J, leaving 8 bases between. CDR3 length: 14 residues. Germline V gene lookup returns CDR1 SGHRS and CDR2 YFSETQ.

This chain links TRBV27 with TRBJ2-6, with D perhaps TRBD1 (6 bases). The CDR3 runs 16 residues. From germline, CDR1 is MNHEY and CDR2 SMNVEV (reference sequence). V dropped 7 bases and J dropped 0 bases, with 13 bases sitting between them. The chain's CDR3 is CASTGHNASGANVLTF. DNA of the CDR3: TGTGCCAGCACGGGACATAACGCCTCTGGGGCCAACGTCCTGACTTTC.

V is TRBV19 and J is TRBJ1-1; the match to TRBD1 covers 10 bases. The V gene's germline CDR1 is LNHDA and CDR2 SQIVND (reference sequence). V lost 6 bases to trimming and J lost 4 bases; unmatched junction nucleotides: 2. CDR3 length: 13 residues. The CDR3 DNA follows: TGTGCCAGTAGCGACAGGGGGCCCACTGAAGCTTTCTTT. Translated, it gives CASSDRGPTEAFF.

The chain uses TRBV5-1 and TRBJ2-7, with TRBD1 matching over 9 bases. CDR1 SGHRS and CDR2 YFSETQ come from the germline V gene. The CDR3 runs 15 residues. Losses at the gene ends were 0 bases for V and 4 bases for J; bases not matched to a gene: 5. CDR3 coding DNA: TGCGCCAGCAGCTTGGCGACAGGGGGTCAATACGAGCAGTACTTC. Residues: CASSLATGGQYEQYF.

The chain has TRBV27 and TRBJ1-1, with D possibly matching TRBD1 (5 bases). CDR1 and CDR2 from the germline V gene are MNHEY and SMNVEV (reference sequence). The V end was cut by 5 bases, the J end by 2 bases, with 12 bases between. This CDR3 spans 14 amino acids. As DNA, the CDR3 is TGTGCCAGCAGTAGGAGGGGTGGTAACACTGAAGCTTTCTTT. This encodes CASSRRGGNTEAFF.

Written as DNA, the CDR3 is TGTGCCAGCAGCTTAGTAGGGACAGCTGCCACTGAAGCTTTCTTT. Translation: CASSLVGTAATEAFF. This chain uses TRBV7-2 with TRBJ1-1; 7 nucleotides match TRBD1. CDR1 and CDR2 (germline): SGHTA, FQGNSA. J lost 4 bases, V lost 1 base, and 6 bases had no gene match. The CDR3 totals 15 residues.

The chain uses TRBV10-3 and TRBJ2-2; 9 bases match TRBD1. The CDR3 sequence is 14 residues long. The junction had 1 base not matched to a gene; V was cut back by 6 bases and J by 2 bases. Looked up from germline, CDR1 is ENHRY and CDR2 is SYGVKD. As DNA, the CDR3 is TGTGCCATCAGGGACAGGGGAAACACCGGGGAGCTGTTTTTT. It specifies CAIRDRGNTGELFF.

V gene TRBV25-1 combines with J gene TRBJ2-1; the match to TRBD1 covers 7 bases. From germline, CDR1 is MGHDK and CDR2 SYGVNS. The V and J ends lost 2 bases and 4 bases, in that order; junction bases with no gene match: 5. The CDR3 spans 15 residues. The CDR3 region has the DNA TGTGCCAGCAGTGAAAAGGACAGGCCTTACAATGAGCAGTTCTTC. Residues: CASSEKDRPYNEQFF.

The chain recombines TRBV5-1 with TRBJ2-3, with TRBD1 matching 7 bases. CDR3 length: 15 amino acids. The germline CDR1 and CDR2 sequences are SGHRS and YFSETQ. The junction had 5 bases not matched to a gene; V was cut back by 2 bases and J by 2 bases. The CDR3 protein is CASSFLGQPTDTQYF. For the CDR3, the DNA is TGCGCCAGCAGCTTTCTGGGACAGCCCACAGATACGCAGTATTTT.

The CDR3 coding sequence is TGTGCTAGTGGTTTCAGGAACACTGAAGCTTTCTTT. It encodes CASGFRNTEAFF. The chain combines TRBV12-5 with TRBJ1-1; D gene uncertain. Trimming stripped 3 bases from V and 1 base from J, with 3 bases between. CDR3 length equals 12 residues. From germline, CDR1 is LGHNT and CDR2 FRNRAP.

This clone has just one count. Distinct nucleotide sequences in the sample also encode this CDR3. This sequence joins TRBV28 and TRBJ2-7, with TRBD2 as a possible D gene (5 bases). Per the germline V gene, CDR1 is MDHEN and CDR2 is SYDVKM. The germline V and J ends were trimmed by 2 bases and 0 bases, with 5 bases remaining between them. CDR3 length: 13 amino acids. The CDR3 DNA follows: TGTGCCAGCAGTTTAGGGAGCTCCTACGAGCAGTACTTC. It is translated as CASSLGSSYEQYF.

This chain joins TRBV5-5 and TRBJ1-2, with 8 bases identical to TRBD1. Unmatched junction bases numbered 3, after V lost 1 base and J lost 1 base. CDR1 and CDR2 (germline): SGHKS, YYEKEE (reference sequence). The CDR3 has 15 residues. The CDR3 here is CASSLSRGRNYGYTF. Written as DNA, the CDR3 is TGTGCCAGCAGCTTGAGCAGGGGGCGTAACTATGGCTACACCTTC.

The V and J genes are TRBV3-1 (or the pseudogene TRBV3-2) and TRBJ1-2; D possibly corresponds to TRBD1 (6 bases). Germline CDR1 and CDR2: LGHDT and YNNKEL (reference sequence). The V end lost 0 bases, the J end lost 8 bases, and 22 bases lay between the germline ends. This CDR3 spans 17 amino acids. CDR3 DNA: TGTGCCAGCAGCCAAGACCCCCCAGGCAGGGGTCTGGAAGGCTACACCTTC. This encodes CASSQDPPGRGLEGYTF.

V and J are TRBV19 and TRBJ1-4, with D maybe TRBD1 (5 bases). CDR3 length equals 15 residues. Germline V gives CDR1 LNHDA, CDR2 SQIVND (reference sequence). V lost 1 base and J 4 bases, leaving 10 bases between the germline ends. The CDR3 nucleotides read TGTGCCAGTAGTATAGTGGGGAGGGGTAATGAAAAACTGTTTTTT. Translation: CASSIVGRGNEKLFF.